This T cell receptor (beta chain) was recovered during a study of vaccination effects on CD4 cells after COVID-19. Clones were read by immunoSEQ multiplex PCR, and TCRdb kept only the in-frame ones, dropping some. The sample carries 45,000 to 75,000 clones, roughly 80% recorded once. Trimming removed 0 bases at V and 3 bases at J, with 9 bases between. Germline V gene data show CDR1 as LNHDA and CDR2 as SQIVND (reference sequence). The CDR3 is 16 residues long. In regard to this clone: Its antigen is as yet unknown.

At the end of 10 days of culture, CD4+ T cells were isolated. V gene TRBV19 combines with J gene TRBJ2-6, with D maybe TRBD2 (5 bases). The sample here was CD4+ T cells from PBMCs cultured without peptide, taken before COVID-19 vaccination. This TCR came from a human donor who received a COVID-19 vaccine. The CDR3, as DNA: TGTGCCAGTAGTATAGACCTTCGGGGTGGGGCCAACGTCCTGACTTTC. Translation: CASSIDLRGGANVLTF.